Each of the 25 T cell receptor beta chains below was sequenced from the same sample in a study of blood T cell repertoires in COVID-19. Using immunoSEQ multiplex PCR, the repertoire was profiled, and TCRdb retains in-frame clones only, with some absent. The repertoire holds nearly 300,000 clones, roughly 84% seen once, with roughly 1.5% in the top ten. The sequenced sample consisted of peripheral blood. These receptor sequences come from a human donor with COVID-19, enrolled during active disease. The donor label of this sample is uncertain.

The J gene is TRBJ2-2, the V gene TRBV21-1; the D call in the table, TRBD2, was not verified against the DNA. TRBV21-1 is flagged as a pseudogene. This CDR3 is 16 amino acids long. The CDR3 DNA reads TGTGCCAGCATCAACCAGACTAGCGGAAACACCGGGGAGCTGTTTTTT. It codes for CASINQTSGNTGELFF.

The genes are TRBV28 and TRBJ1-4; D not certain. From germline, CDR1 is MDHEN and CDR2 SYDVKM. This CDR3 spans 15 amino acids. The ends were cut back, 2 bases at V and 0 bases at J, with 7 bases in the middle. The CDR3: CASSLSQATNEKLFF. CDR3 DNA: TGTGCCAGCAGTTTAAGCCAGGCAACTAATGAAAAACTGTTTTTT.

This clone came up once. The chain recombines TRBV28 with TRBJ1-2; possible D gene TRBD1, 6 bases. V lost 3 bases and J lost 2, with 16 bases in between. This CDR3 has 16 amino acids. CDR1 is MDHEN, CDR2 SYDVKM, per germline. CDR3 protein: CASSFPRGTVNYGYTF. DNA of the CDR3: TGTGCCAGCAGTTTCCCCAGGGGAACGGTAAACTATGGCTACACCTTC.

There are a few counts of this clone. The CDR3 coding sequence is TGCGCCAGCAGCTTCCAGGACAGTAGCTCCTACAATGAGCAGTTCTTC. Protein sequence: CASSFQDSSSYNEQFF. The V and J genes are TRBV5-1 and TRBJ2-1; possibly TRBD1 for D (6 bases). Deletions cut 2 bases from V and 0 bases from J, with 12 bases between. The CDR3 is 16 amino acids. Germline CDR1 reads SGHRS; CDR2 reads YFSETQ.

The chain uses TRBV21-1 and TRBJ2-7; whether TRBD1, the table's D call, matches the DNA was not checked. TRBV21-1 is deemed a pseudogene. The CDR3 is made up of 16 amino acids. In nucleotides, the CDR3 is TGTGCCAGCAGCAACTCAACCGGGACAGGGCCAGGCGAGCAGTACTTC. Amino acids: CASSNSTGTGPGEQYF.

As DNA, the CDR3 is TGTGCCAGCAGGGGGACAGGGGAAGAGACCCAGTACTTC. Amino acid sequence: CASRGTGEETQYF. The genes are TRBV28 and TRBJ2-5; 10 nucleotides line up with TRBD1. Germline assignment: CDR1 MDHEN and CDR2 SYDVKM. The length of the CDR3 is 13 residues. The J segment lost 3 bases and the V segment lost 6 bases, leaving 1 base of the junction unmatched.

This chain joins TRBV3-1 (or the pseudogene TRBV3-2) and TRBJ2-1, with TRBD2 matching 8 bases. Germline V CDR1 and CDR2: LGHDT, YNNKEL (reference sequence). The CDR3 is 15 residues long. Trimming removed 5 bases from V and 8 bases from J; junction bases left unmatched: 11. CDR3 region: CASSSSGTRMHEQFF. CDR3 in DNA: TGTGCCAGCAGCTCTTCCGGGACTAGGATGCATGAGCAGTTCTTC.

The chain is built from TRBV5-1 and TRBJ2-1, with D unresolved. Trimming removed 0 bases from V and 3 bases from J, with 7 bases in between. The CDR3 spans 14 residues. In germline, CDR1 is SGHRS, CDR2 YFSETQ. The CDR3 is CASSLALDYNEQFF. The CDR3 DNA reads TGCGCCAGCAGCTTGGCACTCGACTACAATGAGCAGTTCTTC.

The chain employs TRBV11-3 and TRBJ1-5, with 7 positions matching TRBD1. V gave up 4 bases and J gave up 4 bases; unmatched junction bases: 10. Germline V gene sequence: CDR1 SGHNT, CDR2 YENEEA. CDR3 length: 16 amino acids. The CDR3 loop reads CASSYHTGQPNQPQHF. As DNA, the CDR3 is TGTGCCAGCAGCTACCACACGGGACAGCCGAATCAGCCCCAGCATTTT.

The rearrangement links TRBV29-1 to TRBJ1-2; 10 nucleotides align to TRBD1. The CDR3 runs to 15 residues. Unmatched junction bases numbered 7, after V lost 5 bases and J lost 1 base. CDR1 and CDR2 (germline): SQVTM, ANQGSEA. This chain's CDR3 is CSVLTGTGVNYGYTF. Here the CDR3 DNA reads TGCAGCGTTTTGACCGGGACAGGGGTTAACTATGGCTACACCTTC.

J is TRBJ1-4 and V is TRBV4-1; TRBD1 matches at 7 bases. The CDR3 contains 15 residues. V shed 1 base and J 5 bases; nucleotides not matched to a gene: 4. CDR1 is MGHRA, CDR2 YSYEKL, per germline. In nucleotides, the CDR3 is TGCGCCAGCAGCCAAGTCAGGGGGAAAAATGAAAAACTGTTTTTT. Its translation is CASSQVRGKNEKLFF.

In its sample, this clone was seen a few times. The rearrangement links TRBV27 to TRBJ1-6; D gene ambiguous. The CDR3 loop spans 12 amino acids. V was shortened by 3 bases and J by 9 bases, with 6 bases between the two germline ends. The V gene's germline CDR1 is MNHEY and CDR2 SMNVEV (reference sequence). This CDR3 reads CASSFTGSPLHF. The CDR3 DNA is TGTGCCAGCAGTTTCACGGGTTCACCCCTCCACTTT.

To note about this clone: Germline is not matched at one junction end, which may reflect a read error. V usage is TRBV3-1 (or the pseudogene TRBV3-2) and J usage is TRBJ2-1; 12 bases agree with TRBD2. Germline V lookup: CDR1 LGHDT, CDR2 YNNKEL (reference sequence). CDR3 length: 14 amino acids. This chain's CDR3 is CASSQGTSGPLELF. The CDR3 nucleotides read TGTGCCAGCAGCCAGGGGACTAGCGGGCCCCTTGAGCTCTTC.

The gene calls are TRBV7-8 and TRBJ2-3, with TRBD2 matching 9 bases. The junction had 16 bases not matched to a gene; V was cut back by 1 base and J by 8 bases. This CDR3 is 18 amino acids long. Germline CDR1 reads SGHVS; CDR2 reads FQNEAQ. CDR3 nucleotide sequence: TGTGCCAGCAGCTTAGTCGCGGGGCTAGCGGGATCAGTAGGTACGCAGTATTTT. The encoded protein is CASSLVAGLAGSVGTQYF.

A remark on this clone: The sample contains more than one DNA sequence encoding this CDR3. The rearrangement joins TRBV28 to TRBJ2-5; possibly TRBD1 for D (5 bases). CDR3 length: 13 amino acids. The germline V gene has CDR1 MDHEN and CDR2 SYDVKM. V lost 2 bases and J lost 4, with 8 bases in between. As DNA, the CDR3 is TGTGCCAGCAGTTTAAGGGGCGTAGAGACCCAGTACTTC. It specifies CASSLRGVETQYF.

The J gene is TRBJ2-2, the V gene TRBV3-1 (or the pseudogene TRBV3-2), with 12 bases fitting TRBD2. The V gene's germline CDR1 is LGHDT and CDR2 YNNKEL (reference sequence). V shed 6 bases and J 6 bases; nucleotides not matched to a gene: 5. This CDR3 contains 15 residues. Here the CDR3 DNA reads TGTGCCAGCAGGAGACTAGCGGGAGATGCCGGGGAGCTGTTTTTT. Amino acids: CASRRLAGDAGELFF.

The V gene is TRBV12-3 or TRBV12-4, the J gene TRBJ1-2; 8 positions agree with TRBD1. With 6 bases clipped from V and 6 bases from J, the junction kept 0 bases outside the gene matches. The CDR3 has 11 amino acids. CDR3 DNA: TGTGCCAGCAGGGACAGGGATGGCTACACCTTC. Protein: CASRDRDGYTF.

Written as DNA, the CDR3 is TGTGCCAGCAGTTTTATTGGGACAGGGGGCAGGGTGCAGTACTTC. Translation gives CASSFIGTGGRVQYF. This chain joins TRBV28 and TRBJ2-7, with 12 positions matching TRBD1. From germline, CDR1 is MDHEN and CDR2 SYDVKM. The CDR3 is 15 residues long. The V segment lost 3 bases and the J segment 9 bases; nucleotides outside the gene matches: 9.

The chain is built from TRBV12-3 or TRBV12-4 and TRBJ2-1; D is unclear. The CDR3 has 12 amino acids. The V gene lost 2 bases and the J gene lost 8 bases, with 7 bases spanning the gap. The CDR3 sequence: CASSLRGHEQFF. CDR3 in DNA: TGTGCCAGCAGTTTACGTGGGCATGAGCAGTTCTTC.

The J gene is TRBJ2-7, the V gene TRBV21-1; TRBD2, the table's D call, was not compared with the DNA. TRBV21-1 is an annotated pseudogene. CDR3 length: 14 amino acids. CDR3 protein: CARSIRGVSYEQYF. Written as DNA, the CDR3 is TGTGCCAGATCCATACGGGGAGTCTCCTACGAGCAGTACTTC.

The rearrangement joins TRBV7-9 to TRBJ1-2; D not resolved. Germline-derived CDR1 and CDR2 are SEHNR and FQNEAQ (reference sequence). The CDR3 is 15 amino acids. The germline V and J ends were trimmed by 4 bases and 2 bases, with 14 bases remaining between them. CDR3 protein: CASSSSEGRNYGYTF. CDR3 DNA sequence: TGTGCCAGCAGCTCCTCCGAGGGCAGGAACTATGGCTACACCTTC. Full variable domain (rest looked up from reference TRBV7-9 and TRBJ1-2): DTGVSQNPRHKITKRGQNVTFRCDPISEHNRLYWYRQTLGQGPEFLTYFQNEAQLEKSRLLSDRFSAERPKGSFSTLEIQRTEQGDSAMYLCASSSSEGRNYGYTFGSGTRLTVV.

V is TRBV9 and J is TRBJ2-5, with 10 bases fitting TRBD1. Germline CDR1 and CDR2: SGDLS and YYNGEE. V shed 2 bases, J shed 4 bases, and the junction held 2 bases outside the gene matches. The CDR3 extends over 14 amino acids. Here the CDR3 reads CASSVTGGGETQYF. CDR3 DNA sequence: TGTGCCAGCAGCGTGACAGGGGGCGGAGAGACCCAGTACTTC.

This clone showed up just a few times. J is TRBJ2-7 and V is TRBV7-2; perhaps TRBD1 as D (5 bases). There are 13 residues in the CDR3. V lost 3 bases and J lost 4, with 10 bases in between. The germline V gene encodes CDR1 SGHTA and CDR2 FQGNSA. CDR3 protein: CASSFTYRYEQYF. CDR3 in DNA: TGTGCCAGCAGCTTCACCTACAGGTACGAGCAGTACTTC.

This chain uses TRBV27 with TRBJ1-1; D may be TRBD1 (6 bases). Trimming took off 6 bases at V and 5 bases at J, with 19 bases between the two ends. CDR1 and CDR2 (germline): MNHEY, SMNVEV (reference sequence). The CDR3 spans 15 residues. The CDR3 DNA sequence: TGTGCCAGCAGGCCACCCCCAGGGGTCGTGACTGAAGCTTTCTTT. Translated, it gives CASRPPPGVVTEAFF.

This clone was counted a single time. The chain links TRBV7-3 to TRBJ2-1; 8 bases line up with TRBD2. Trimming at V came to 7 bases and at J to 5 bases, leaving 10 bases not matched to a gene. The CDR3 has 15 amino acids. Germline CDR1 SGHTA, CDR2 FQGTGA. The chain's CDR3 is CASTPAGDSHNEQFF. In DNA, the CDR3 is TGTGCCAGCACCCCAGCGGGAGATTCCCACAATGAGCAGTTCTTC.